A single TCR beta chain is shown here with its context. The CDR3 extends over 14 amino acids. V was trimmed by 8 bases and J by 1 base, leaving 14 bases between them. The germline V gene has CDR1 MNHEY and CDR2 SVGAGI. Using immunoSEQ multiplex PCR, the repertoire was profiled, and TCRdb retains in-frame clones only, with some absent. The sample has nearly 110,000 clones, 65% to 80% seen once; the top ten hold roughly 4.3%. This record belongs to a study of blood T cell repertoires in COVID-19. The overall study: Samples representing acute and convalescent COVID-19 were sourced from the United States, Italy and Spain. T cells, B-cell-depleted T cells, or PBMCs provided the cDNA or gDNA that served as material.

This chain joins TRBV6-5 and TRBJ1-1; tentatively, D is TRBD1 (6 bases). This TCR came from a man aged 70-80 years with acute or convalescent COVID-19. The specimen sequenced was peripheral blood. The CDR3, as DNA: TGTGCCAGCCAGCAGGACAGAAGGAACACTGAAGCTTTCTTT. It is translated as CASQQDRRNTEAFF.